These 19 T cell receptor beta chains share one sample of origin, sequenced in a study of T cells in Graves' hyperthyroidism and ophthalmopathy. RNA transcripts gave rise to amplified TCR beta CDR3 regions. Researchers ran a first-round RT-PCR on the TCR CDR3 using the HTBI primer set. MiXCR, applied by TCRdb to the multiplex PCR reads, yields one record per CDR3 protein. The profile covers about 640,000 distinct CDR3 sequences, with around 20% appearing a single time and more than 30% taken by the ten largest. Material for sequencing was blood. The receptors were sampled from a man aged 25 to 40 with Graves' ophthalmopathy.

This clonotype appeared many times. The gene calls are TRBV27 and TRBJ1-1; perhaps TRBD1 as D (5 bases). The CDR3 loop spans 15 amino acids. Per germline, CDR1 MNHEY and CDR2 SMNVEV (reference sequence). V was pared by 5 bases and J by 0 bases, with 13 bases between. CDR3 nucleotides: TGTGCCAGCAGTAGACAGATTCAGATGAACACTGAAGCTTTCTTT. Its protein is CASSRQIQMNTEAFF.

This clonotype has ten or more counts. This sequence joins TRBV30 and TRBJ2-3, with D hard to call. The CDR3 sequence is 14 residues long. V was pared by 1 base and J by 2 bases, with 10 bases between. Germline assignment: CDR1 GTSNPN and CDR2 SVGIG (reference sequence). CDR3 bases: TGTGCCTGGAGTGCTTACGGCAACACAGATACGCAGTATTTT. This gives the protein CAWSAYGNTDTQYF.

This clonotype was found many times. The CDR3 DNA reads TGTGCCAGCAGTTTATTGAGCGGGAGGGCCTCCTACAATGAGCAGTTCTTC. Protein sequence: CASSLLSGRASYNEQFF. The rearrangement links TRBV28 to TRBJ2-1, with 10 bases matching TRBD2. Germline lookup yields CDR1 MDHEN and CDR2 SYDVKM. V shed 1 base, J shed 0 bases, and the junction held 3 bases outside the gene matches. The CDR3 extends over 17 amino acids. Based on the CDR3 plus reference TRBV28 and TRBJ2-1, the full variable domain is DVKVTQSSRYLVKRTGEKVFLECVQDMDHENMFWYRQDPGLGLRLIYFSYDVKMKEKGDIPEGYSVSREKKERFSLILESASTNQTSMYLCASSLLSGRASYNEQFFGPGTRLTVL.

The chain recombines TRBV29-1 with TRBJ2-7; D is undetermined. The V gene's germline CDR1 is SQVTM and CDR2 ANQGSEA. V lost 4 bases and J lost 1, with 11 bases in between. This CDR3 contains 13 residues. The CDR3 reads CSVVGDRSYEQYF. CDR3 nucleotide sequence: TGCAGCGTTGTTGGAGATCGGTCCTACGAGCAGTACTTC.

This clonotype was recorded at least ten times. V usage is TRBV20-1 and J usage is TRBJ2-3, with a possible D match to TRBD1 (6 bases). Trimming stripped 5 bases from V and 2 bases from J, with 14 bases between. The germline CDR1 and CDR2 sequences are DFQATT and SNEGSKA (reference sequence). CDR3 length equals 14 residues. The CDR3 loop reads CSASRDTNTDTQYF. The CDR3 DNA follows: TGCAGTGCTTCCCGGGACACGAACACAGATACGCAGTATTTT.

The chain uses TRBV6-1 and TRBJ1-4, with a possible D match to TRBD1 (5 bases). CDR3 length equals 15 residues. Germline-derived CDR1 and CDR2 are MNHNS and SASEGT. Trimming took 6 bases from V and 3 from J, leaving 14 bases between them. The CDR3 loop reads CASRYQGNPNEKLFF. In DNA form, the CDR3 reads TGTGCCAGCAGATACCAGGGTAATCCTAATGAAAAACTGTTTTTT.

This clonotype was detected many times. V is TRBV11-2 and J is TRBJ2-7; D gene ambiguous. Trimming took 0 bases from V and 2 from J, leaving 11 bases between them. The germline CDR1 and CDR2 sequences are SGHAT and FQNNGV. CDR3 length: 15 residues. The CDR3 sequence: CASSLDITPPYEQYF. The DNA for the CDR3 is TGTGCCAGCAGCTTAGATATCACCCCCCCCTACGAGCAGTACTTC.

The J gene is TRBJ1-2, the V gene TRBV28, with TRBD1 matching 10 bases. With 2 bases clipped from V and 4 bases from J, the junction kept 1 base outside the gene matches. The CDR3 has 14 residues. Germline lookup yields CDR1 MDHEN and CDR2 SYDVKM. CDR3 nucleotides: TGTGCCAGCAGTTTAGACAGGGGGCCCTATGGCTACACCTTC. Its translation is CASSLDRGPYGYTF.

V is TRBV4-1 and J is TRBJ1-2; D gene unclear. CDR1 MGHRA and CDR2 YSYEKL come from the germline V gene. Trimming cost V 0 bases and J 4 bases, with 12 bases left between them. The CDR3 is 15 amino acids. In DNA, the CDR3 is TGCGCCAGCAGCCAAGATTGGGGTAGCGGCTATGGCTACACCTTC. Its protein is CASSQDWGSGYGYTF.

This clonotype has ten or more counts. The chain carries TRBV7-3 and TRBJ1-3; perhaps TRBD1 as D (6 bases). Germline assignment: CDR1 SGHTA and CDR2 FQGTGA. The CDR3 is 18 amino acids. Trimming took 3 bases from V and 0 from J, leaving 18 bases between them. The CDR3 DNA reads as TGTGCCAGCAGCTTCCCCCTATCGAGGGGGTTCTCTGGAAACACCATATATTTT. Translating it yields CASSFPLSRGFSGNTIYF. The full variable domain, completed using reference TRBV7-3 and TRBJ1-3, is GAGVSQTPSNKVTEKGKYVELRCDPISGHTALYWYRQSLGQGPEFLIYFQGTGAADDSGLPNDRFFAVRPEGSVSTLKIQRTERGDSAVYLCASSFPLSRGFSGNTIYFGEGSWLTVV.

CDR3 residues: CASRGVRAFYEQYF. As DNA, the CDR3 is TGTGCCAGCAGGGGGGTTCGCGCCTTCTACGAGCAGTACTTC. The chain recombines TRBV28 with TRBJ2-7, with D perhaps TRBD1 or TRBD2 (5 bases each). The germline gives CDR1 MDHEN, CDR2 SYDVKM. The CDR3 is 14 amino acids. Trimming took off 6 bases at V and 3 bases at J, with 15 bases between the two ends.

The DNA of the CDR3 is TGTGCCAGCAGCGCACAGGGTGTGTACGAGCAGTACTTC. This translates into CASSAQGVYEQYF. The chain uses TRBV2 and TRBJ2-7; the D gene is possibly TRBD1 (6 bases). The CDR3 runs 13 residues. Germline V CDR1 and CDR2: SNHLY, FYNNEI. Trimming left V 6 bases short and J 4 bases short, with 13 bases between.

This clonotype appeared a few times. This CDR3 reads CASSYSTPSGPYNEQFF. In DNA, the CDR3 is TGTGCCAGCAGTTACTCGACGCCTAGCGGTCCCTACAATGAGCAGTTCTTC. J is TRBJ2-1 and V is TRBV6-6, with TRBD2 matching 7 bases. The germline CDR1 and CDR2 sequences are MNHNY and SVGAGI (reference sequence). J lost 2 bases, V lost 0 bases, and 7 bases had no gene match. This CDR3 region has 17 residues.

This sequence joins TRBV28 and TRBJ2-3; maybe TRBD2 (5 bases). Germline CDR1 MDHEN, CDR2 SYDVKM. Between the trimmed V and J ends, which lost 3 bases and 2 bases, there was a span of 15 bases. There are 16 residues in the CDR3. The CDR3 loop is CASSFGGSLYTDTQYF. In DNA, the CDR3 is TGTGCCAGCAGTTTCGGCGGGTCCCTGTACACAGATACGCAGTATTTT.

In its sample, this clonotype was seen once. A much larger clone lies a single base off, so this may be a read error. The chain couples TRBV5-1 to TRBJ2-1; TRBD2 matches at 8 bases. From germline, CDR1 is SGHRS and CDR2 YFSETQ. This CDR3 has 15 residues. CDR3 sequence (DNA): TGCGCCAGCAGCCGACTAGCGAATTCCTGCAATGAGCAGTTCTTC. As protein: CASSRLANSCNEQFF.

This clonotype has only a few counts. The CDR3 is CASSLVFGTHNEQFF. CDR3 nucleotides: TGTGCCAGCAGCTTGGTGTTTGGCACCCACAATGAGCAGTTCTTC. This rearrangement joins TRBV5-5 to TRBJ2-1, with D unresolved. Germline values: CDR1 SGHKS, CDR2 YYEKEE (reference sequence). This CDR3 is built from 15 residues. Trimming left V 0 bases short and J 5 bases short, with 12 bases between.

The chain recombines TRBV5-8 with TRBJ2-3; no clear D. Germline assignment: CDR1 SGHTS and CDR2 YDEGEE. Between the trimmed V and J ends, which lost 5 bases and 4 bases, there was a span of 11 bases. The CDR3 is 13 residues long. The DNA for the CDR3 is TGTGCCAGCAGTCCAATATACTCAGATACGCAGTATTTT. Translation: CASSPIYSDTQYF.

The chain joins TRBV5-1 to TRBJ2-1; D possibly matches TRBD1 or TRBD2 (5 bases each). The V gene lost 3 bases and the J gene lost 2 bases, with 12 bases spanning the gap. Germline V gives CDR1 SGHRS, CDR2 YFSETQ. The length of the CDR3 is 15 residues. The CDR3 loop reads CASSSSGTAYNEQFF. CDR3 bases: TGCGCCAGCAGCTCGTCCGGGACGGCCTACAATGAGCAGTTCTTC.

The count of this clonotype is one. The rearrangement links TRBV28 to TRBJ1-5; a possible D gene is TRBD1 (5 bases). Trimming left V 2 bases short and J 5 bases short, with 10 bases between. From germline, CDR1 is MDHEN and CDR2 SYDVKM. The CDR3 runs to 14 residues. The CDR3 is CASSLGGVDQPQHF. CDR3 DNA: TGTGCCAGCAGTTTAGGAGGGGTCGATCAGCCCCAGCATTTT.